Listed below are T cell receptor beta chains from one sample, sequenced in a study of blood T cell repertoires in COVID-19. TCRdb's copy holds only in-frame clones and misses some; the assay was immunoSEQ multiplex PCR. Here the sample spans about 130,000 clones, approximately 83% being singletons. The sequenced material came from PBMCs or T cells enriched from blood (not recorded which). All receptors come from a man between 45 and 60 years old who had recovered from COVID-19. CDR3s include the opening cysteine and the closing phenylalanine or tryptophan. The order of the fields is D gene, J gene, V gene, clone size, CDR3 protein, CDR3 DNA. The D gene is left open where the match is weak. Where a row states a size, it is once, few, many or the class of an expanded clone; other rows omit it.

. | TRBJ2-7 | TRBV3-1/TRBV3-2 | . | CASSQDIYEQYF | TGTGCCAGCAGCCAAGACATTTACGAGCAGTACTTC
. | TRBJ2-2 | TRBV3-1/TRBV3-2 | . | CASSQGGERDTGELFF | TGTGCCAGCAGCCAAGGTGGAGAGCGGGACACCGGGGAGCTGTTTTTT
. | TRBJ1-2 | TRBV30 | . | CAWTSGASNYGYTF | TGTGCCTGGACTTCAGGGGCCTCTAACTATGGCTACACCTTC
. | TRBJ2-7 | TRBV4-1 | few | CASSQAFEGTLYEQYF | TGCGCCAGCAGCCAAGCCTTCGAGGGTACTCTGTACGAGCAGTACTTC
TRBD1 | TRBJ1-6 | TRBV7-2 | . | CASSLVAGGASPLHF | TGTGCCAGCAGCTTAGTGGCAGGGGGCGCTTCACCCCTCCACTTT
TRBD2 | TRBJ2-2 | TRBV18 | . | CASSRTGTSNNGELFF | TGTGCCAGCTCGCGTACCGGGACTAGCAATAACGGGGAGCTGTTTTTT
. | TRBJ2-7 | TRBV27 | once | CASSFLTGSSSYEQYF | TGTGCCAGCAGTTTTTTAACAGGGAGTAGCTCCTACGAGCAGTACTTC
TRBD1 | TRBJ1-2 | TRBV5-5 | . | CASSRNPGQGGGYTF | TGTGCCAGCAGCCGAAATCCGGGACAGGGGGGCGGCTACACCTTC
. | TRBJ1-6 | TRBV5-6 | . | CASSFRGSGSYNSPLHF | TGTGCCAGCAGCTTTCGGGGGTCGGGGTCCTATAATTCACCCCTCCACTTT
TRBD2 | TRBJ2-7 | TRBV5-1 | once | CASNTGTSKAYEQYF | TGCGCCAGCAACACCGGGACTAGCAAGGCCTACGAGCAGTACTTC
TRBD1 | TRBJ1-1 | TRBV5-1 | . | CASSLVWTGTNTEAFF | TGCGCCAGCAGCTTGGTCTGGACAGGGACGAACACTGAAGCTTTCTTT